This T cell receptor beta chain was obtained from a study of blood T cell repertoires in COVID-19. Seattle participants joined during active infection and were tracked over time. Per germline, CDR1 SNHLY and CDR2 FYNNEI. V shed 7 bases, J shed 8 bases, and the junction held 10 bases outside the gene matches. The CDR3 is made up of 14 amino acids. The repertoire was sequenced with immunoSEQ multiplex PCR; TCRdb's copy has only in-frame clones and lacks some. The sample records about 350,000 clones, 88% being singletons. This clonotype originated in a woman in her seventies with COVID-19, enrolled during active disease. Sequences were obtained from peripheral blood. The V call is TRBV2, the J call TRBJ2-2; 7 bases fit TRBD2. Here the CDR3 DNA reads TGTGCCAGCAAAGCGGGACCCTTTGAGGGGGAGCTGTTTTTT. Its protein is CASKAGPFEGELFF.